A selection of T cell receptor beta chains follows, all from one sample in a study of tumor-infiltrating lymphocytes in oesophageal squamous cell carcinoma. TCRdb re-called the PCR reads with MiXCR, one entry per CDR3 protein. The table shows tens of thousands of distinct CDR3 sequences, with under 35% occurring only once. Sample: esophageal tumor tissue. These TCRs come from a female donor with esophageal squamous cell carcinoma. Each CDR3 is given with its conserved first and last residue. Fields, in order: CDR3 length, J gene, D gene, V gene, clone size, CDR3 DNA, CDR3 protein. The D gene is left open where the match is weak. Clone size, where shown, is once, few, many, or a class for clones that have expanded.

cdr3_length: 13
j_call: TRBJ2-1
d_call: NA
v_call: TRBV28
clone_size: NA
cdr3_nt: TGTGCCAGCAGTTTAGTTCGCAGGGTTGAGCAGTTCTTC
cdr3_aa: CASSLVRRVEQFF

cdr3_length: 11
j_call: TRBJ2-5
d_call: NA
v_call: TRBV6-1
clone_size: NA
cdr3_nt: TGTGCCAGTGAGGGGTTAGAGACCCAGTACTTC
cdr3_aa: CASEGLETQYF

cdr3_length: 16
j_call: TRBJ2-1
d_call: TRBD2
v_call: TRBV7-3
clone_size: once
cdr3_nt: TGTGCCAGCAGCCTACCACCGACTAGCGGCGGGGTTGAGCAGTTCTTC
cdr3_aa: CASSLPPTSGGVEQFF

cdr3_length: 19
j_call: TRBJ2-3
d_call: TRBD1
v_call: TRBV5-1
clone_size: NA
cdr3_nt: TGCGCCAGCAGCTTGGCGTCCGGGGACAGGGGCCTTCGGAGGGATACGCAGTATTTT
cdr3_aa: CASSLASGDRGLRRDTQYF

cdr3_length: 13
j_call: TRBJ2-7
d_call: NA
v_call: TRBV6-1
clone_size: NA
cdr3_nt: TGTGCCATCACACCAGGGAGCTCCTACGAGCAGTACTTC
cdr3_aa: CAITPGSSYEQYF

cdr3_length: 15
j_call: TRBJ2-5
d_call: TRBD2
v_call: TRBV6-1
clone_size: NA
cdr3_nt: TGTGCCAGCAGTGACCCCTGGGGGGGGAAGGAGACCCAGTACTTC
cdr3_aa: CASSDPWGGKETQYF

cdr3_length: 16
j_call: TRBJ2-4
d_call: TRBD2
v_call: TRBV5-4
clone_size: NA
cdr3_nt: TGTGCCAGCAGCTCGGATCTAGCGGGCATTGGAAATGAGCAGTACTTT
cdr3_aa: CASSSDLAGIGNEQYF

cdr3_length: 15
j_call: TRBJ2-1
d_call: NA
v_call: TRBV7-3
clone_size: NA
cdr3_nt: TGTGCCAGCAGCTTAGTGGGAACCTCCTACAATGAGCAGTTCTTC
cdr3_aa: CASSLVGTSYNEQFF

cdr3_length: 15
j_call: TRBJ1-1
d_call: NA
v_call: TRBV7-3
clone_size: NA
cdr3_nt: TGTGCCAGCAGCTTAACAGGGGTTCGGAATACTGAAGCTTTCTTT
cdr3_aa: CASSLTGVRNTEAFF

cdr3_length: 12
j_call: TRBJ2-7
d_call: NA
v_call: TRBV28
clone_size: many
cdr3_nt: TGTGCCAGCAGTTCAGGGTTCCACGAGCAGTACTTC
cdr3_aa: CASSSGFHEQYF

cdr3_length: 14
j_call: TRBJ2-7
d_call: NA
v_call: TRBV5-1
clone_size: many
cdr3_nt: TGCGCCAGCAGACCGGTGGGGTCATCCTACGAGCAGTACTTC
cdr3_aa: CASRPVGSSYEQYF

cdr3_length: 16
j_call: TRBJ1-3
d_call: NA
v_call: TRBV7-8
clone_size: medium-sized
cdr3_nt: TGTGCCAGCAGCCCAAGGTTGCAGCCCTCTGGAAACACCATATATTTT
cdr3_aa: CASSPRLQPSGNTIYF

cdr3_length: 14
j_call: TRBJ2-1
d_call: TRBD1
v_call: TRBV6-1
clone_size: medium-sized
cdr3_nt: TGTGCCAGCAGACCGACAGGGTTGTTTAATGAGCAGTTCTTC
cdr3_aa: CASRPTGLFNEQFF

cdr3_length: 20
j_call: TRBJ2-1
d_call: TRBD2
v_call: TRBV7-6
clone_size: NA
cdr3_nt: TGTGCCAGCAGACGTAGAGGGGAGACTAGCGGGAGTATGCCCTACAATGAGCAGTTCTTC
cdr3_aa: CASRRRGETSGSMPYNEQFF

cdr3_length: 15
j_call: TRBJ1-1
d_call: NA
v_call: TRBV5-1
clone_size: few
cdr3_nt: TGCGCCAGCAGCTTGAGGGCAGGGCAGAACACTGAAGCTTTCTTT
cdr3_aa: CASSLRAGQNTEAFF

cdr3_length: 11
j_call: TRBJ2-5
d_call: NA
v_call: TRBV7-9
clone_size: many
cdr3_nt: TGTGCCAGCAGTAAAAGGGAGACCCAGTACTTC
cdr3_aa: CASSKRETQYF

cdr3_length: 15
j_call: TRBJ2-3
d_call: TRBD1
v_call: TRBV2
clone_size: many
cdr3_nt: TGTGCCAGCAGTGCGGGGACAGGGGGCACAGATACGCAGTATTTT
cdr3_aa: CASSAGTGGTDTQYF

cdr3_length: 14
j_call: TRBJ1-5
d_call: NA
v_call: TRBV11-2
clone_size: NA
cdr3_nt: TGTGCCAGCAGCTTAGACCGCGAGCCTCGGCCCCAGCATTTT
cdr3_aa: CASSLDREPRPQHF

cdr3_length: 15
j_call: TRBJ2-7
d_call: NA
v_call: TRBV7-9
clone_size: many
cdr3_nt: TGTGCCAGCAGCTTGAATCAATTGGAACCCTACGAGCAGTACTTC
cdr3_aa: CASSLNQLEPYEQYF

cdr3_length: 15
j_call: TRBJ2-7
d_call: NA
v_call: TRBV9
clone_size: NA
cdr3_nt: TGTGCCAGCAGCGTAGCTACGGGTTTGGGGTACGAGCAGTACTTC
cdr3_aa: CASSVATGLGYEQYF

cdr3_length: 14
j_call: TRBJ2-5
d_call: NA
v_call: TRBV4-2
clone_size: NA
cdr3_nt: TGTGCCAGCAGCCAAGTATTGGTCGAGGAGACCCAGTACTTC
cdr3_aa: CASSQVLVEETQYF

cdr3_length: 13
j_call: TRBJ2-1
d_call: NA
v_call: TRBV27
clone_size: many
cdr3_nt: TGTGCCAGCAGTCCTCGTACCTACAATGAGCAGTTCTTC
cdr3_aa: CASSPRTYNEQFF

cdr3_length: 15
j_call: TRBJ2-7
d_call: NA
v_call: TRBV12-3/TRBV12-4
clone_size: many
cdr3_nt: TGTGCCAGCAGTCTCCACCCCGGGACGAGCTACGAGCAGTACTTC
cdr3_aa: CASSLHPGTSYEQYF

cdr3_length: 14
j_call: TRBJ2-7
d_call: TRBD1
v_call: TRBV12-3/TRBV12-4
clone_size: many
cdr3_nt: TGTGCCAGCAGTAACAAGGGACAGGGCTACGAGCAGTACTTC
cdr3_aa: CASSNKGQGYEQYF

cdr3_length: 16
j_call: TRBJ2-5
d_call: TRBD2
v_call: TRBV7-2
clone_size: NA
cdr3_nt: TGTGCCAGCAGCTCCACAGCGGGGGGGCTCTCTGAGACCCAGTACTTC
cdr3_aa: CASSSTAGGLSETQYF

cdr3_length: 15
j_call: TRBJ2-1
d_call: NA
v_call: TRBV28
clone_size: many
cdr3_nt: TGTGCCAGCAGGGGGCGCTCGGCTGGTGAACGTGAGCAGTTCTTC
cdr3_aa: CASRGRSAGEREQFF

cdr3_length: 14
j_call: TRBJ1-2
d_call: NA
v_call: TRBV10-3
clone_size: few
cdr3_nt: TGTGCCATCAGTGAGTCCTATCAAGATCATGGCTACACCTTC
cdr3_aa: CAISESYQDHGYTF

cdr3_length: 13
j_call: TRBJ2-5
d_call: NA
v_call: TRBV18
clone_size: few
cdr3_nt: TGTGCCAGCTCACCGAAAGGGCAAGAGACCCAGTACTTC
cdr3_aa: CASSPKGQETQYF

cdr3_length: 13
j_call: TRBJ1-1
d_call: NA
v_call: TRBV7-2
clone_size: medium-sized
cdr3_nt: TGTGCCAGCAGTTTGCAGGGCGCGGCTGAAGCTTTCTTT
cdr3_aa: CASSLQGAAEAFF

cdr3_length: 14
j_call: TRBJ2-5
d_call: NA
v_call: TRBV10-1
clone_size: NA
cdr3_nt: TGCGCCAGCAGTGTTAGGGACGGAACAGAGACCCAGTACTTC
cdr3_aa: CASSVRDGTETQYF